The 29 T cell receptor beta chains below were found in one sample sequenced in a study of blood T cell repertoires in COVID-19 (dated by TCRdb to about 2020). Library preparation was by the immunoSEQ multiplex PCR assay. TCRdb stores this immuneACCESS table with in-frame sequences only. Part of the clones is absent; in the studies checked, under half of the shortfall reflects unresolved V genes, and no reason is known for the rest. This sample is represented by about 280,000 clones; around 85% of them were singletons. Over 6% of the sample lies in the top ten. The material sequenced was PBMCs or T cells enriched from blood (not recorded which). The source of these receptors is a woman aged 40-49 years who had recovered from COVID-19.

J is TRBJ2-7 and V is TRBV12-3 or TRBV12-4; D unresolved. The CDR3 consists of 11 residues. Trimming stripped 4 bases from V and 1 base from J, with 2 bases between. CDR3 region: CASSSSYEQYF. The CDR3 DNA reads TGTGCCAGCAGTTCTTCCTACGAGCAGTACTTC.

CDR3 nucleotide sequence: TGTGCCAGCAGCCTTGGGACTAGCGGGCTCAATGAGCAGTTCTTC. Protein: CASSLGTSGLNEQFF. The chain uses TRBV11-2 and TRBJ2-1; TRBD2 agrees at 12 bases. Per germline, CDR1 SGHAT and CDR2 FQNNGV. Trimming removed 5 bases from V and 6 bases from J; junction bases left unmatched: 5. The CDR3 loop spans 15 amino acids.

The chain has TRBV19 and TRBJ2-1; 11 bases align to TRBD2. The CDR3 contains 17 residues. V was clipped by 7 bases and J by 5 bases; unmatched bases: 13. The germline V gene encodes CDR1 LNHDA and CDR2 SQIVND (reference sequence). The CDR3 DNA follows: TGTGCCAGTACCCCACCTAGGACTAGCGGGCGCGACAATGAGCAGTTCTTC. Its protein product is CASTPPRTSGRDNEQFF.

V is TRBV5-4 and J is TRBJ1-1; D possibly corresponds to TRBD1 (5 bases). The ends were cut back, 4 bases at V and 1 base at J, with 11 bases in the middle. CDR3 length: 14 amino acids. The germline V gene has CDR1 SGHNT and CDR2 YYREEE (reference sequence). The CDR3 region has the DNA TGTGCCAGCAGCCCCAAAACAGGGAACACTGAAGCTTTCTTT. Translating it yields CASSPKTGNTEAFF.

The CDR3 loop reads CASSQRTSILPGEQYF. The CDR3 coding sequence is TGCGCCAGCAGCCAGCGCACTAGTATTCTCCCCGGGGAGCAGTACTTC. The gene calls are TRBV5-1 and TRBJ2-7, with D possibly being TRBD2 (5 bases). The germline V gene encodes CDR1 SGHRS and CDR2 YFSETQ. The CDR3 is made up of 16 amino acids. The germline V and J ends were trimmed by 4 bases and 7 bases, with 24 bases remaining between them. The full variable domain, with the rest looked up from reference TRBV5-1 and TRBJ2-7, is KAGVTQTPRYLIKTRGQQVTLSCSPISGHRSVSWYQQTPGQGLQFLFEYFSETQRNKGNFPGRFSGRQFSNSRSEMNVSTLELGDSALYLCASSQRTSILPGEQYFGPGTRLTVT.

CDR3 loop: CASSERELNTDTQYF. The CDR3, as DNA: TGTGCCAGCAGTGAAAGGGAGTTGAACACAGATACGCAGTATTTT. V is TRBV6-1 and J is TRBJ2-3; maybe TRBD2 (5 bases). V was clipped by 2 bases and J by 2 bases, with 11 bases between them. The germline CDR1 and CDR2 sequences are MNHNS and SASEGT. The CDR3 loop spans 15 amino acids.

The chain has TRBV9 and TRBJ2-5, with 8 bases identical to TRBD1. Per the germline V gene, CDR1 is SGDLS and CDR2 is YYNGEE. The CDR3 totals 16 residues. The V and J ends lost 4 bases and 5 bases, in that order; junction bases with no gene match: 13. CDR3 protein: CASSQLGQGALETQYF. The CDR3 DNA is TGTGCCAGCAGCCAGCTAGGACAGGGCGCCTTGGAGACCCAGTACTTC.

The chain has TRBV18 and TRBJ1-5, with 7 bases aligning to TRBD1. Germline CDR1 is KGHSH and CDR2 is LQKENI. CDR3 length equals 15 residues. V shed 1 base, J shed 7 bases, and the junction held 7 bases outside the gene matches. CDR3 nucleotide sequence: TGTGCCAGCTCACCACGGACAGGTTCGGGACAGCCCCAGCATTTT. Amino acids: CASSPRTGSGQPQHF.

The J gene is TRBJ2-7, the V gene TRBV28, with no clear D. Trimming pared 4 bases from V and 2 bases from J, leaving 15 bases between. Per germline, CDR1 MDHEN and CDR2 SYDVKM. The CDR3 has 15 amino acids. CDR3 protein: CASSYGGVVTYEQYF. The CDR3 DNA reads as TGTGCCAGCAGTTATGGCGGCGTGGTTACCTACGAGCAGTACTTC. The complete variable domain, with remaining parts taken from reference TRBV28 and TRBJ2-7, reads DVKVTQSSRYLVKRTGEKVFLECVQDMDHENMFWYRQDPGLGLRLIYFSYDVKMKEKGDIPEGYSVSREKKERFSLILESASTNQTSMYLCASSYGGVVTYEQYFGPGTRLTVT.

The CDR3 nucleotides read TGTGCCACCAGCAGAGATGTCGGAGAAGAGACCCAGTACTTC. It translates to CATSRDVGEETQYF. The chain links TRBV15 to TRBJ2-5, with D hard to call. The CDR3 is 14 amino acids. V was clipped by 0 bases and J by 3 bases, with 8 bases between them. Germline loops: CDR1 LNHNV, CDR2 YYDKDF (reference sequence).

The rearrangement uses TRBV9 and TRBJ1-1, with D possibly being TRBD1 (5 bases). The V end lost 4 bases, the J end lost 5 bases, and 18 bases lay between the germline ends. The germline V gene encodes CDR1 SGDLS and CDR2 YYNGEE. There are 15 residues in the CDR3. As DNA, the CDR3 is TGTGCCAGCAGCCCTTTGGTCAGGGCCGATACTGAAGCTTTCTTT. Encoded protein: CASSPLVRADTEAFF. Drawing the rest from reference TRBV9 and TRBJ1-1, the complete variable domain is DSGVTQTPKHLITATGQRVTLRCSPRSGDLSVYWYQQSLDQGLQFLIQYYNGEERAKGNILERFSAQQFPDLHSELNLSSLELGDSALYFCASSPLVRADTEAFFGQGTRLTVV.

The chain couples TRBV19 to TRBJ2-7; 10 positions match TRBD2. Germline CDR1 LNHDA, CDR2 SQIVND (reference sequence). The CDR3 is 14 residues long. With V trimmed by 4 bases and J by 3 bases, 3 bases remained unmatched. CDR3 amino acids: CASSTSGRVYEQYF. The CDR3 bases are TGTGCCAGTAGTACTAGCGGGAGAGTCTACGAGCAGTACTTC.

The CDR3 region is CASSPQGNTIYF. CDR3 bases: TGTGCCAGCAGTCCCCAGGGAAACACCATATATTTT. This sequence joins TRBV12-3 or TRBV12-4 and TRBJ1-3; unclear D gene. The CDR3 runs 12 residues. V lost 5 bases to trimming and J lost 4 bases, with 6 bases between them.

This chain links TRBV20-1 with TRBJ2-7; a possible D gene is TRBD2 (5 bases). This CDR3 is 11 amino acids long. Trimming removed 3 bases at V and 6 bases at J, with 9 bases between. Per the germline V gene, CDR1 is DFQATT and CDR2 is SNEGSKA (reference sequence). CDR3 protein: CSASPGIEQYF. The CDR3 bases are TGCAGTGCTAGTCCCGGGATCGAGCAGTACTTC.

This rearrangement joins TRBV2 to TRBJ2-4; the match to TRBD2 covers 7 bases. Trimming cost V 2 bases and J 9 bases; bases outside gene matches: 4. Germline CDR1 is SNHLY and CDR2 is FYNNEI. The CDR3 has 13 residues. CDR3 coding DNA: TGTGCCAGCAGTGAATTGGGGGAGGGCATTCAGTACTTC. Translating gives CASSELGEGIQYF.

In DNA, the CDR3 is TGTGCCAGCCGGTCGTCCCCAGGACCCCTCCACTTT. This sequence encodes CASRSSPGPLHF. The V and J genes are TRBV27 and TRBJ1-6; D is undetermined. The ends were cut back, 8 bases at V and 12 bases at J, with 14 bases in the middle. CDR1 and CDR2 (germline): MNHEY, SMNVEV (reference sequence). The CDR3 sequence is 12 residues long.

As regards this clone: This sample also contains other DNA sequences that code for the same CDR3. The J gene is TRBJ2-7, the V gene TRBV6-2 or TRBV6-3; TRBD1 matches 7 bases. Germline V gene sequence: CDR1 MNHEY, CDR2 SVGEGT. This CDR3 spans 12 amino acids. The J segment lost 3 bases and the V segment lost 5 bases, leaving 1 base of the junction unmatched. For the CDR3, the DNA is TGTGCCAGCAGTCGACAGGGCTACGAGCAGTACTTC. It translates to CASSRQGYEQYF.

The genes are TRBV28 and TRBJ2-7; tentative D call: TRBD1 (6 bases). The CDR3 contains 11 residues. Germline V gene sequence: CDR1 MDHEN, CDR2 SYDVKM. Trimming cost V 10 bases and J 5 bases, with 12 bases left between them. The CDR3 region is CATRGVNEQYF. The CDR3 DNA reads as TGTGCCACCAGGGGAGTCAACGAGCAGTACTTC.

The chain carries TRBV28 and TRBJ2-1; 9 positions agree with TRBD2. Trimming removed 2 bases from V and 15 bases from J; junction bases left unmatched: 5. There are 12 residues in the CDR3. The germline V gene encodes CDR1 MDHEN and CDR2 SYDVKM. The CDR3 DNA reads TGTGCCAGCAGTTTACGGACTAGCGAGTCGTTCTTC. Protein product: CASSLRTSESFF.

The chain has TRBV11-3 and TRBJ2-2, with D maybe TRBD1 (6 bases). Trimming pared 3 bases from V and 1 base from J, leaving 9 bases between. Germline CDR1 SGHNT, CDR2 YENEEA. There are 15 residues in the CDR3. The CDR3 nucleotides are TGTGCCAGCAGCTTTGGACAGATGAACACCGGGGAGCTGTTTTTT. It yields the protein CASSFGQMNTGELFF. The full variable domain, rest sourced from reference TRBV11-3 and TRBJ2-2, is EAGVVQSPRYKIIEKKQPVAFWCNPISGHNTLYWYLQNLGQGPELLIRYENEEAVDDSQLPKDRFSAERLKGVDSTLKIQPAELGDSAVYLCASSFGQMNTGELFFGEGSRLTVL.

The chain links TRBV7-2 to TRBJ2-5; D may be TRBD2 (5 bases). CDR1 and CDR2 (germline): SGHTA, FQGNSA. V lost 2 bases to trimming and J lost 5 bases, with 12 bases between them. The CDR3 loop spans 14 amino acids. CDR3 DNA sequence: TGTGCCAGCAGCTTACGGAGGACCACCGAGACCCAGTACTTC. Translated: CASSLRRTTETQYF.

The chain is built from TRBV28 and TRBJ2-3; 11 nucleotides agree with TRBD1. Germline V gene sequence: CDR1 MDHEN, CDR2 SYDVKM. The CDR3 covers 15 residues. V gave up 0 bases and J gave up 4 bases; unmatched junction bases: 0. The CDR3 spells CASSLWGQGADTQYF. In nucleotides, the CDR3 is TGTGCCAGCAGTTTATGGGGACAGGGGGCAGATACGCAGTATTTT.

The chain combines TRBV6-2 or TRBV6-3 with TRBJ2-4; perhaps TRBD2 as D (6 bases). The V end was cut by 3 bases, the J end by 0 bases, with 18 bases between. The germline CDR1 and CDR2 sequences are MNHEY and SVGEGT. This CDR3 is built from 18 residues. The CDR3 DNA is TGTGCCAGCAGTTATAAGATCGGGGACGGGGGAGCCAAAAACATTCAGTACTTC. Protein sequence: CASSYKIGDGGAKNIQYF.

This chain links TRBV28 with TRBJ2-7, with TRBD1 matching 10 bases. This CDR3 is 15 amino acids long. V was clipped by 5 bases and J by 3 bases; unmatched bases: 7. The germline CDR1 and CDR2 sequences are MDHEN and SYDVKM. CDR3 DNA: TGTGCCAGCAGTCAAGGACAGGGGGAAATCTACGAGCAGTACTTC. Amino acid sequence: CASSQGQGEIYEQYF.

This chain connects TRBV4-2 to TRBJ1-3; D gene uncertain. Germline CDR1 reads LGHNA; CDR2 reads YNFKEQ. V was cut by 4 bases and J by 0 bases, with 19 bases left in between. The CDR3 runs to 18 residues. The CDR3 loop is CASSPSETIIRSGNTIYF. The CDR3 DNA is TGTGCCAGCAGCCCAAGTGAAACTATTATTCGCTCTGGAAACACCATATATTTT.

The chain has TRBV7-2 and TRBJ2-7; D perhaps matches TRBD2 (6 bases). This CDR3 is 15 amino acids long. The germline V and J ends were trimmed by 4 bases and 2 bases, with 15 bases remaining between them. Germline lookup yields CDR1 SGHTA and CDR2 FQGNSA. CDR3 DNA sequence: TGTGCCAGCAGCTCACGGGGGTCCGGGGCCTACGAGCAGTACTTC. It translates to CASSSRGSGAYEQYF.

J is TRBJ2-5 and V is TRBV6-2 or TRBV6-3, with D unresolved. Looked up from germline, CDR1 is MNHEY and CDR2 is SVGEGT. The CDR3 totals 13 residues. The V gene lost 2 bases and the J gene lost 1 base, with 5 bases spanning the gap. Written as DNA, the CDR3 is TGTGCCAGCAGTTACATGGCCCAAGAGACCCAGTACTTC. Translated: CASSYMAQETQYF.

The V call is TRBV6-6, the J call TRBJ2-4; D is ambiguous. Between the trimmed V and J ends, which lost 7 bases and 0 bases, there was a span of 13 bases. The CDR3 runs 15 residues. Germline assignment: CDR1 MNHNY and CDR2 SVGAGI (reference sequence). CDR3 residues: CASMGVAVAKNIQYF. The CDR3 DNA reads as TGTGCCAGCATGGGCGTTGCAGTAGCCAAAAACATTCAGTACTTC.

This chain joins TRBV30 and TRBJ1-4, with D possibly TRBD1 on 5 matching bases. The germline V gene encodes CDR1 GTSNPN and CDR2 SVGIG (reference sequence). Trimming took 4 bases from V and 10 from J, leaving 19 bases between them. The CDR3 has 14 amino acids. This CDR3 reads CAWKIGAQTGKLFF. The CDR3 DNA reads as TGTGCCTGGAAAATAGGGGCCCAAACCGGAAAACTGTTTTTT.